These 10 T cell receptor beta chains were all obtained from the same sample, sequenced in a study of response to subunit inactivated influenza vaccine. TCRdb called the RT-PCR reads again in MiXCR, with one record for every CDR3 protein. Among around 650,000 distinct CDR3 sequences listed, around 16% were seen once. Sequences were derived from PBMCs from blood, sampled approximately 13 days after vaccination. The receptors come from a man aged 50-59 years who received an inactivated influenza vaccine.

This clonotype was counted many times. The chain has TRBV12-3 or TRBV12-4 and TRBJ1-5, with D perhaps matching TRBD1 (6 bases). With 2 bases removed from V and 6 bases from J, the gap between germline ends came to 11 bases. The CDR3 has 14 amino acids. The CDR3 nucleotides are TGTGCCAGCAGTTTAATAGGGGGAATTCAGCCCCAGCATTTT. Amino acids: CASSLIGGIQPQHF.

This clonotype was picked up a small number of times. The CDR3 nucleotides are TGTGCCAGCAGTTACTCTACAGGGGGATGGGAGACCCAGTACTTC. It specifies CASSYSTGGWETQYF. The chain links TRBV6-5 to TRBJ2-5; 8 bases align to TRBD1. Looked up from germline, CDR1 is MNHEY and CDR2 is SVGAGI. J gave up 5 bases and V 0 bases, and 5 bases lay outside the gene matches. The CDR3 spans 15 residues.

In this sample, this clonotype turned up a few times. This chain uses TRBV6-2 or TRBV6-3 with TRBJ2-7, with 9 nucleotides matching TRBD2. V was pared by 2 bases and J by 3 bases, with 11 bases of the junction left unmatched. This CDR3 is built from 17 residues. Germline lookup yields CDR1 MNHEY and CDR2 SVGEGT. This CDR3 is CASSYIFETSGNYEQYF. In DNA, the CDR3 is TGTGCCAGCAGTTACATATTCGAGACTAGCGGAAACTACGAGCAGTACTTC.

This chain links TRBV10-3 with TRBJ2-5; no clear D. The CDR3 has 14 residues. V lost 4 bases, J lost 3 bases, and 12 bases lay in between. From germline, CDR1 is ENHRY and CDR2 SYGVKD. The CDR3 protein is CAISAGPAEETQYF. CDR3 in DNA: TGTGCCATCAGTGCAGGTCCCGCCGAAGAGACCCAGTACTTC.

The DNA for the CDR3 is TGCAGTGCTAGCGGTGGGACTAGCGGGATGGGAAATGAGCAGTTCTTC. Its translation is CSASGGTSGMGNEQFF. The gene calls are TRBV20-1 and TRBJ2-1, with 13 bases aligning to TRBD2. V trimming: 3 bases; J trimming: 7 bases; junction bases outside the gene matches: 9. This CDR3 has 16 residues. The germline V gene encodes CDR1 DFQATT and CDR2 SNEGSKA (reference sequence).

The sample holds many counts of this clonotype. The chain couples TRBV7-9 to TRBJ1-5; D is possibly TRBD1 (5 bases). CDR3 length: 13 residues. V lost 3 bases and J 7 bases, leaving 10 bases between the germline ends. Germline CDR1 is SEHNR and CDR2 is FQNEAQ (reference sequence). The CDR3 DNA is TGTGCCAGCAGCTTTGGTCCAGGGCAGCCCCAGCATTTT. Translation: CASSFGPGQPQHF.

The J gene is TRBJ1-6, the V gene TRBV12-3 or TRBV12-4, with D possibly TRBD1 on 6 matching bases. The CDR3 spans 13 residues. The ends were cut back, 6 bases at V and 9 bases at J, with 12 bases in the middle. DNA for the CDR3: TGTGCCAGCAGGGTGGCAGGGGCTTCACCCCTCCACTTT. It codes for CASRVAGASPLHF.

The J gene is TRBJ2-1, the V gene TRBV15; 8 bases fit TRBD1. Germline CDR1 reads LNHNV; CDR2 reads YYDKDF (reference sequence). The V segment lost 2 bases and the J segment 5 bases; nucleotides outside the gene matches: 5. There are 15 residues in the CDR3. The CDR3 here is CATSRFRGRNNEQFF. The CDR3 DNA is TGTGCCACCAGCAGATTCAGGGGGCGGAACAATGAGCAGTTCTTC.

This clonotype was found a few times. The chain combines TRBV7-9 with TRBJ1-4, with no clear D. The CDR3 has 14 amino acids. Germline lookup yields CDR1 SEHNR and CDR2 FQNEAQ (reference sequence). The V end lost 5 bases, the J end lost 0 bases, and 7 bases lay between the germline ends. CDR3 sequence reads: CASSPTSTNEKLFF. CDR3 in DNA: TGTGCCAGCAGCCCTACATCAACTAATGAAAAACTGTTTTTT.

The chain employs TRBV20-1 and TRBJ1-4; D perhaps matches TRBD1 (5 bases). Germline lookup yields CDR1 DFQATT and CDR2 SNEGSKA (reference sequence). The CDR3 spans 13 residues. V was trimmed by 4 bases and J by 6 bases, leaving 12 bases between them. The CDR3 DNA sequence: TGCAGTGCTACTCCGGGACGGGATGAAAAACTGTTTTTT. It specifies CSATPGRDEKLFF.